This T cell receptor (beta chain) stems from a study of PD-L1 blockade in urothelial cancer. Synthetic spike-ins, TCR analog templates, were added into each PCR. The protocol was immunoSEQ multiplex PCR, while the TCRdb copy is restricted to in-frame clones and leaves out a portion. The sample holds under 40,000 clones; roughly 82% are singletons and the top ten take under 8%. Overall study findings and caveats: Blood TCR clonality below the median before treatment was a predictor of better survival.

This CDR3 spans 15 amino acids. V dropped 3 bases and J dropped 5; count of bases not matched to a gene: 6. Germline CDR1 is SGDLS and CDR2 is YYNGEE. The time point is: pretreatment peripheral blood. Regarding this clone: The antigen is unknown.

Sequenced here: PBMCs, sampled around atezolizumab (anti-PD-L1) treatment. The TCR originated in a man aged 55 to 70 with urothelial cancer. The chain carries TRBV9 and TRBJ2-3; 10 bases map to TRBD2. CDR3 sequence: CASSDERGGIDTQYF. In nucleotides, the CDR3 is TGTGCCAGCAGCGACGAGCGGGGGGGTATAGATACGCAGTATTTT. Full variable domain (outside the CDR3, taken from reference TRBV9 and TRBJ2-3): DSGVTQTPKHLITATGQRVTLRCSPRSGDLSVYWYQQSLDQGLQFLIQYYNGEERAKGNILERFSAQQFPDLHSELNLSSLELGDSALYFCASSDERGGIDTQYFGPGTRLTVL.